This is a list of T cell receptor beta chains from one sample in a study of control samples from healthy donors and cancer patients. The repertoire was sequenced with immunoSEQ multiplex PCR; TCRdb's copy has only in-frame clones and lacks some. The sample has 60,000 to 75,000 clones; about 92% are singletons. Sequenced input: PBMCs. Receptor source: a man aged 60 to 69 with colorectal cancer. Each CDR3 is given with its conserved first and last residue. Fields, in order: J gene, V gene, D gene, clone size, CDR3 protein, CDR3 DNA. A D gene is named only where the DNA matches it firmly. For some rows the clone size is stated as once, few or many, or as a class when expanded; others skip it.

>TRBJ1-1|TRBV10-3|TRBD1|NA
CAISDTGAPNTEAFF
TGTGCCATCAGTGACACAGGGGCCCCGAACACTGAAGCTTTCTTT
>TRBJ1-2|TRBV9|NA|NA
CASSVEGRVRFF
TGTGCCAGCAGCGTAGAGGGTAGGGTCAGGTTCTTC
>TRBJ2-2|TRBV9|NA|NA
CASSEVTANTGELFF
TGTGCCAGCAGCGAAGTGACAGCGAACACCGGGGAGCTGTTTTTT
>TRBJ1-5|TRBV6-5|NA|NA
CASGDGGLQPQHF
TGTGCCAGCGGGGACGGCGGGCTTCAGCCCCAGCATTTT
>TRBJ1-2|TRBV5-4|NA|NA
CASSSPGRGRDYTF
TGTGCCAGCAGCTCGCCGGGACGGGGACGTGACTACACCTTC
>TRBJ2-7|TRBV12-5|NA|NA
CASGLSPDRYEQYF
TGTGCTAGTGGTTTGTCCCCGGACCGGTACGAGCAGTACTTC
>TRBJ1-2|TRBV7-9|NA|few
CASSPRPQGSGYTF
TGTGCCAGCAGCCCCCGGCCCCAGGGTAGTGGCTACACCTTC
>TRBJ1-5|TRBV6-6|NA|NA
CASSTLRGVSQPQHF
TGTGCCAGCAGTACCCTGCGGGGTGTCAGTCAGCCCCAGCATTTT
>TRBJ1-1|TRBV19|NA|NA
CASSIIGGGNTEAFF
TGTGCCAGTAGTATCATAGGGGGAGGGAACACTGAAGCTTTCTTT
>TRBJ1-5|TRBV25-1|TRBD1|NA
CASSDQTGLDNQPQHF
TGTGCCAGCAGTGACCAGACAGGGTTAGACAATCAGCCCCAGCATTTT